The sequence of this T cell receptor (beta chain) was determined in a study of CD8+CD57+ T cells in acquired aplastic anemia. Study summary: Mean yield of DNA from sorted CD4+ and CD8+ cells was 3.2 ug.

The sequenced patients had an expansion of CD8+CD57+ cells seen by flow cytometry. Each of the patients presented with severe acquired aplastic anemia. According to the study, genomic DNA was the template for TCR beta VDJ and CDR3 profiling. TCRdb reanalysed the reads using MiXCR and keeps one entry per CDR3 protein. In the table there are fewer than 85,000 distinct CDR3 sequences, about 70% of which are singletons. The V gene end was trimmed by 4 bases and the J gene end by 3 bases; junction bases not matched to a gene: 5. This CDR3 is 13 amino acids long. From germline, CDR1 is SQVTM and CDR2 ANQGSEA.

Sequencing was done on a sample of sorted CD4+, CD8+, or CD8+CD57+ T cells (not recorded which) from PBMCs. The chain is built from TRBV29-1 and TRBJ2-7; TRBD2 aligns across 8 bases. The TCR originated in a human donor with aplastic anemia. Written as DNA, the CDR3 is TGCAGCGTTGGGGATGCGGGGGGCTACGAGCAGTACTTC. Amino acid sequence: CSVGDAGGYEQYF.